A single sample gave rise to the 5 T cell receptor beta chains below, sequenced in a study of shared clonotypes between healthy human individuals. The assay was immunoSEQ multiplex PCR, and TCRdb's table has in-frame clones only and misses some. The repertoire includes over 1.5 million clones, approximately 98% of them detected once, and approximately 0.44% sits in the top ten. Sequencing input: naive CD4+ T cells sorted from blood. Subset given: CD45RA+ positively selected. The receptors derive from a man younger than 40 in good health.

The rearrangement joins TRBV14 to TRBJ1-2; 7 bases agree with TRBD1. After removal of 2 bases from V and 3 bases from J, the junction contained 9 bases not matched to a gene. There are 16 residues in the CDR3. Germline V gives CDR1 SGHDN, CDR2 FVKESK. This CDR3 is CASSQQGQRGYYGYTF. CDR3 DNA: TGTGCCAGCAGCCAACAGGGACAGCGAGGATACTATGGCTACACCTTC.

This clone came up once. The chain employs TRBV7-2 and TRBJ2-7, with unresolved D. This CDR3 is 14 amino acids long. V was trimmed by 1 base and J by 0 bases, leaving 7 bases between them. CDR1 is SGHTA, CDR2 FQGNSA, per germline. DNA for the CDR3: TGTGCCAGCAGCTTAGAGTGGAGCTCCTACGAGCAGTACTTC. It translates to CASSLEWSSYEQYF.

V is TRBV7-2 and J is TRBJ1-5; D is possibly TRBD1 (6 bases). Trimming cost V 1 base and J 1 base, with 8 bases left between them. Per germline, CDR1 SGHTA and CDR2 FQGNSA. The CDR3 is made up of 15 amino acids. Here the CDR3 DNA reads TGTGCCAGCAGCTTAGAGGGGGTGAGCAATCAGCCCCAGCATTTT. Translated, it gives CASSLEGVSNQPQHF.

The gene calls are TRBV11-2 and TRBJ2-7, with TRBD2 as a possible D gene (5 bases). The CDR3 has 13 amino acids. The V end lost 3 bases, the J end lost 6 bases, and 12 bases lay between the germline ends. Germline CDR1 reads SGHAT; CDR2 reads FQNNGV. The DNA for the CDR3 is TGTGCCAGCAGCTTGGAGGTTGTGGGCGAGCAGTACTTC. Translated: CASSLEVVGEQYF.

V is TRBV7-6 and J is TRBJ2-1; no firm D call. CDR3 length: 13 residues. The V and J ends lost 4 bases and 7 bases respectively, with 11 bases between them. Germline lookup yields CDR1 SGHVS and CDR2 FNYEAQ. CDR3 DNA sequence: TGTGCCAGCAGCTCGCTCTCGAGAAATGAGCAGTTCTTC. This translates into CASSSLSRNEQFF.